These T cell receptor beta chains were read from a single sample in a study of blood T cell repertoires in COVID-19. The protocol was immunoSEQ multiplex PCR, while the TCRdb copy is restricted to in-frame clones and leaves out a portion. Of some 220,000 clones listed, approximately 80% are singletons. Sequences were obtained from peripheral blood. Every receptor here comes from a woman over 75 with active or convalescent COVID-19. The CDR3 runs from the conserved cysteine through the conserved F or W. A D gene is named only where the DNA matches it firmly. Rows may omit the clone size; those that give it use once, few, many or a size class.

j_call,v_call,d_call,clone_size,cdr3_aa,cdr3_nt
TRBJ1-6,TRBV6-5,TRBD1,-,CASSYSSGGSPLHF,TGTGCCAGCAGTTACTCGTCAGGGGGTTCACCCCTCCACTTT
TRBJ2-3,TRBV5-6,TRBD2,-,CASSPGLAGGRHTQYF,TGTGCCAGCAGCCCGGGACTAGCGGGGGGGCGACATACGCAGTATTTT
TRBJ2-7,TRBV11-2,TRBD2,-,CASRRGGATDEQYF,TGTGCCAGCAGGCGCGGGGGGGCCACGGACGAGCAGTACTTC
TRBJ2-1,TRBV5-1,-,-,CASSLTNNEQFF,TGCGCCAGCAGCCTGACTAACAATGAGCAGTTCTTC
TRBJ1-2,TRBV5-6,TRBD1,-,CASSFPGQGGSNYGYTF,TGTGCCAGCAGCTTCCCGGGACAGGGTGGTTCTAACTATGGCTACACCTTC
TRBJ1-2,TRBV6-5,TRBD1,-,CASRITGGGGYTF,TGTGCCAGCAGAATAACAGGGGGTGGTGGCTACACCTTC
TRBJ2-1,TRBV6-6,TRBD1,-,CASSFFSGTGVNEQFF,TGTGCCAGCAGTTTCTTTTCCGGGACAGGGGTGAATGAGCAGTTCTTC
TRBJ2-5,TRBV7-2,TRBD2,-,CASSLVRGGRETQYF,TGTGCCAGCAGCTTAGTACGGGGGGGCCGGGAGACCCAGTACTTC
TRBJ2-3,TRBV6-6,-,-,CASSRGSMALGTDTQYF,TGTGCCAGCAGCCGAGGGAGCATGGCGCTCGGCACAGATACGCAGTATTTT
TRBJ2-7,TRBV7-2,TRBD1,many,CASSPPGQGSSYEQYF,TGTGCCAGCAGCCCCCCAGGACAGGGGTCCTCCTACGAGCAGTACTTC
TRBJ1-1,TRBV6-1,-,-,CASSEAYLPTEAFF,TGTGCCAGCAGTGAAGCGTACCTACCAACTGAAGCTTTCTTT
TRBJ2-5,TRBV7-2,TRBD2,-,CASSWTSGRYQETQYF,TGTGCCAGCAGTTGGACTAGCGGGAGGTACCAAGAGACCCAGTACTTC
TRBJ2-3,TRBV7-2,TRBD1,once,CASSSQGKRDTQYF,TGTGCCAGCAGCTCACAGGGGAAACGTGATACGCAGTATTTT
TRBJ2-3,TRBV19,TRBD2,-,CASSPSSGTHLKTQYF,TGTGCCAGTAGTCCGAGTAGCGGGACCCACCTTAAGACGCAGTATTTT
TRBJ1-4,TRBV18,-,once,CASSPVRDEKLFF,TGTGCCAGCTCACCTGTGCGGGATGAAAAACTGTTTTTT
TRBJ2-7,TRBV4-1,TRBD1,once,CASSQDQGTGTLEQYF,TGCGCCAGCAGCCAAGATCAGGGGACAGGCACTCTCGAGCAGTACTTC
TRBJ1-1,TRBV27,-,few,CASRIGHPNTEAFF,TGTGCCAGCAGAATTGGACACCCGAACACTGAAGCTTTCTTT
TRBJ2-1,TRBV12-5,TRBD2,once,CASGLVAGGIHEQFF,TGTGCTAGTGGTTTGGTAGCGGGAGGTATACATGAGCAGTTCTTC
TRBJ1-5,TRBV19,-,once,CASSTPVGQGGQPQHF,TGTGCCAGTAGTACCCCCGTTGGGCAGGGAGGGCAGCCCCAGCATTTT
TRBJ2-2,TRBV19,TRBD2,few,CASSFRSGRVTGELFF,TGTGCCAGTAGTTTCCGTAGCGGGAGAGTCACCGGGGAGCTGTTTTTT
TRBJ1-4,TRBV3-1/TRBV3-2,TRBD1,-,CASSHWLQGGGEKLFF,TGTGCCAGCAGCCATTGGTTACAGGGGGGCGGTGAAAAACTGTTTTTT
TRBJ1-1,TRBV10-3,-,once,CAINPGQNTEAFF,TGTGCCATCAATCCGGGACAGAACACTGAAGCTTTCTTT
TRBJ2-3,TRBV7-8,-,-,CASSLDEGTDTQYF,TGTGCCAGCAGCTTAGATGAGGGCACAGATACGCAGTATTTT
TRBJ2-1,TRBV2,TRBD2,-,CASSGPSGDEQFF,TGTGCCAGCAGTGGGCCTAGCGGGGATGAGCAGTTCTTC
TRBJ1-4,TRBV11-3,TRBD1,-,CASSLQGVTGKLFF,TGTGCCAGCAGCTTACAGGGGGTAACGGGAAAACTGTTTTTT
TRBJ2-1,TRBV7-3,-,-,CASSLTRAHNEQFF,TGTGCCAGCAGCCTCACGCGGGCCCACAATGAGCAGTTCTTC
TRBJ1-3,TRBV9,-,few,CASSVAGFNIYF,TGTGCCAGCAGCGTAGCTGGCTTCAATATATATTTT
TRBJ2-2,TRBV5-1,-,once,CASSFKRSNTGELFF,TGCGCCAGCAGCTTTAAGCGGTCGAACACCGGGGAGCTGTTTTTT
TRBJ1-2,TRBV5-1,TRBD1,-,CASSPLAGGDGYTF,TGCGCCAGCAGCCCCCTAGCAGGGGGCGATGGCTACACCTTC
TRBJ2-1,TRBV11-3,TRBD2,-,CASSGTSGVTFYNEQFF,TGTGCCAGCAGCGGGACTAGCGGGGTAACGTTTTACAATGAGCAGTTCTTC
TRBJ1-2,TRBV5-1,TRBD1,-,CASSLFGQGSGYTF,TGCGCCAGCAGCTTGTTCGGACAGGGTTCTGGCTACACCTTC